Presented here are 6 T cell receptor beta chains from one specimen sequenced in a study of identical twins. TCRdb analysed the 5' RACE reads with MiXCR anew, one entry per CDR3 protein. The top ten hold approximately 4.3% of the sample, which has about 730,000 distinct CDR3 sequences, about 20% seen once. The sample was also linked to a second study, of T cells expressing NK-cell markers.

Input material: PBMCs. The receptors were gathered from a woman in her late teens or twenties in good health.

The chain carries TRBV12-3 or TRBV12-4 and TRBJ2-1; the D gene is possibly TRBD1 (5 bases). The length of the CDR3 is 17 residues. The V end was cut by 5 bases, the J end by 7 bases, with 24 bases between. The CDR3 here is CASSPHSGHNTRNEQFF. The CDR3 region has the DNA TGTGCCAGCAGTCCCCATTCAGGGCACAATACACGGAATGAGCAGTTCTTC.

This clonotype was detected a few times. The chain couples TRBV29-1 to TRBJ2-7; TRBD1 agrees at 8 bases. With V trimmed by 6 bases and J by 5 bases, 6 bases remained unmatched. The CDR3 sequence is 12 residues long. The germline gives CDR1 SQVTM, CDR2 ANQGSEA. The chain's CDR3 is CSVLTGDHEQYF. In DNA, the CDR3 is TGCAGCGTGCTGACAGGGGACCACGAGCAGTACTTC.

The chain employs TRBV10-1 and TRBJ2-5; no clear D gene. This CDR3 has 13 amino acids. The ends were cut back, 5 bases at V and 2 bases at J, with 9 bases in the middle. Germline lookup yields CDR1 WNHNN and CDR2 SYGVQD (reference sequence). The CDR3 loop is CASSRNLQETQYF. The CDR3 coding sequence is TGCGCCAGCAGTCGGAACCTACAAGAGACCCAGTACTTC.

This clonotype was counted at least ten times. The J gene is TRBJ1-1, the V gene TRBV20-1; possibly TRBD1 for D (5 bases). Germline V lookup: CDR1 DFQATT, CDR2 SNEGSKA (reference sequence). V was clipped by 5 bases and J by 3 bases, with 10 bases between them. The CDR3 contains 12 residues. CDR3 sequence reads: CSAGGWDTEAFF. CDR3 sequence (DNA): TGCAGTGCTGGGGGATGGGACACTGAAGCTTTCTTT.

This clonotype was counted at least ten times. The rearrangement uses TRBV20-1 and TRBJ1-5; no firm D call. Trimming pared 6 bases from V and 2 bases from J, leaving 8 bases between. This CDR3 is built from 12 residues. CDR1 and CDR2 from the germline V gene are DFQATT and SNEGSKA (reference sequence). CDR3 protein: CSAQTGNQPQHF. The CDR3 DNA reads as TGCAGTGCGCAAACCGGCAATCAGCCCCAGCATTTT.

The table lists this clonotype with a few counts. The chain recombines TRBV20-1 with TRBJ1-2, with a tentative D call TRBD1 (5 bases). Looked up from germline, CDR1 is DFQATT and CDR2 is SNEGSKA (reference sequence). This CDR3 is built from 13 residues. Trimming shortened V by 3 bases and J by 5 bases, and 13 bases separated the two germline ends. Here the CDR3 DNA reads TGCAGTGCTAGCGGTGCAGGGAATTATGGCTACACCTTC. As protein: CSASGAGNYGYTF.